The clone carrying this T cell receptor beta chain was counted only a few times. Its target is not known. The source of the sample is a study of CD8 T cells in ankylosing spondylitis. TCRdb analysed the 5' RACE reads with MiXCR anew, one entry per CDR3 protein. The sample contains nearly 250,000 distinct CDR3 sequences, under 35% of which appear only once. Notes on the study in general: Roughly eight highly homologous variants formed a TCR beta motif that appeared characteristic of ankylosing spondylitis blood. From matched ankylosing spondylitis synovial fluid, disease-linked clones were reportedly recovered at significantly enriched levels.

The source material was blood, either unsorted or a sorted T cell fraction (not recorded which). This receptor was taken from a male donor with ankylosing spondylitis or in good health (not recorded which).

This CDR3 is CASSGETRGGADPTEAFF. CDR3 nucleotides: TGTGCCAGCAGCGGGGAGACCCGAGGAGGGGCCGACCCGACTGAAGCTTTCTTT. V and J are TRBV9 and TRBJ1-1; a weak D match, TRBD1 (5 bases). The CDR3 runs to 18 residues. The V end was cut by 3 bases, the J end by 5 bases, with 26 bases between. Per the germline V gene, CDR1 is SGDLS and CDR2 is YYNGEE.